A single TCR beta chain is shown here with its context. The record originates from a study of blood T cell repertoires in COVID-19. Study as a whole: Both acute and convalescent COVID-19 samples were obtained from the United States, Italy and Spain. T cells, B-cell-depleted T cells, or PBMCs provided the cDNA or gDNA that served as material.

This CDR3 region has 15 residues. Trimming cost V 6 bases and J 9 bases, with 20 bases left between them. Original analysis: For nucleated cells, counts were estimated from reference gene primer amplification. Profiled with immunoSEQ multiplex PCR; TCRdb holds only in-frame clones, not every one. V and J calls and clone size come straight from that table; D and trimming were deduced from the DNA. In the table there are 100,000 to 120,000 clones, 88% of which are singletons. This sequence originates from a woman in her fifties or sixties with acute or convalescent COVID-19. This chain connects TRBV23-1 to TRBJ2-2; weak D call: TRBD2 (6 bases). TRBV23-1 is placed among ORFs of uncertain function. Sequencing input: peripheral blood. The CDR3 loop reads CASRLRGCIRRELFF. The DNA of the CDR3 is TGCGCCAGCAGGCTCCGGGGGTGCATCAGGAGGGAGCTGTTTTTT.